The rows below give T cell receptor beta chains drawn from one sample of a study of blood T cell repertoires in COVID-19. The protocol was immunoSEQ multiplex PCR, while the TCRdb copy is restricted to in-frame clones and leaves out a portion. The sample lists 180,000 or so clones, 75% to 90% seen once, with approximately 6.2% in the top ten. Sequenced sample: PBMCs or T cells enriched from blood (not recorded which). The receptors come from a man in his forties who had recovered from COVID-19. Both conserved end residues are part of each CDR3. Each record gives: CDR3 DNA, CDR3 protein, V gene, D gene, CDR3 length, J gene, clone size. A D gene is named only where the DNA matches it firmly. Clone size, where shown, is once, few, many, or a class for clones that have expanded.

DNA: TGTGCCAGTCAGGGTGGCCCTGAAGCTTTCTTT
CDR3: CASQGGPEAFF
V: TRBV19
D: .
length: 11
J: TRBJ1-1
size: once

DNA: TGCAGCGTGGGCAGGGACTGGAATCAGCCCCAGCATTTT
CDR3: CSVGRDWNQPQHF
V: TRBV29-1
D: .
length: 13
J: TRBJ1-5
size: .

DNA: TGTGCCACCACCCGTGGTATAAGCTGGGAAAAACTGTTTTTT
CDR3: CATTRGISWEKLFF
V: TRBV28
D: .
length: 14
J: TRBJ1-4
size: .

DNA: TGTGCCAGCAGGGGGCAGAGAACGGGGAGGTCCTACAATGAGCAGTTCTTC
CDR3: CASRGQRTGRSYNEQFF
V: TRBV27
D: .
length: 17
J: TRBJ2-1
size: .

DNA: TGCAGCGAGGGCAGGGGGGGCTACGAGCAGTACTTC
CDR3: CSEGRGGYEQYF
V: TRBV29-1
D: .
length: 12
J: TRBJ2-7
size: .

DNA: TGTGCCAGCAGAAACGGACAGGGGAACTATGGCTACACCTTC
CDR3: CASRNGQGNYGYTF
V: TRBV6-5
D: TRBD1
length: 14
J: TRBJ1-2
size: .

DNA: TGTGCCAGCAACACAGGGTCTAAGGAGACCCAGTACTTC
CDR3: CASNTGSKETQYF
V: TRBV6-5
D: .
length: 13
J: TRBJ2-5
size: .

DNA: TGTGCCGTGCGGGCGGGAGGGTTTTACGAGCAGTACTTC
CDR3: CAVRAGGFYEQYF
V: TRBV10-3
D: TRBD2
length: 13
J: TRBJ2-7
size: .

DNA: TGTGCCTGGGGACAGGGGGTTCCAGATACGCAGTATTTT
CDR3: CAWGQGVPDTQYF
V: TRBV30
D: TRBD1
length: 13
J: TRBJ2-3
size: .

DNA: TGTGCCACCAGTGACCCCGGGACAGGGGACAATCAGCCCCAGCATTTT
CDR3: CATSDPGTGDNQPQHF
V: TRBV24-1
D: TRBD1
length: 16
J: TRBJ1-5
size: .

DNA: TGTGCCAGTAGTATAAATACCGGGACAGCCTACGAGCAGTACTTC
CDR3: CASSINTGTAYEQYF
V: TRBV19
D: TRBD1
length: 15
J: TRBJ2-7
size: few

DNA: TGTGCCTGGAGACAGATGAATGAAAAACTGTTTTTT
CDR3: CAWRQMNEKLFF
V: TRBV30
D: .
length: 12
J: TRBJ1-4
size: .

DNA: TGTGCCCTTCGTCATAGAGTTTCCTACGAGCAGTACTTC
CDR3: CALRHRVSYEQYF
V: TRBV28
D: .
length: 13
J: TRBJ2-7
size: once

DNA: TGTGCCAGCAGCTTCAACAGACAAGAGACCCAGTACTTC
CDR3: CASSFNRQETQYF
V: TRBV7-3
D: .
length: 13
J: TRBJ2-5
size: .

DNA: TGTGCCAGCAGTTACATGAGGGGGTCTTCACCCCTCCACTTT
CDR3: CASSYMRGSSPLHF
V: TRBV6-5
D: .
length: 14
J: TRBJ1-6
size: .

DNA: TGTGCCAGCAGCTGGGCGGGGGGATCCTACGAGCAGTACTTC
CDR3: CASSWAGGSYEQYF
V: TRBV3-1/TRBV3-2
D: TRBD2
length: 14
J: TRBJ2-7
size: .

DNA: TGTGCCAGCAGCAGCGACAGACCCTATGGCTACACCTTC
CDR3: CASSSDRPYGYTF
V: TRBV21-1
D: .
length: 13
J: TRBJ1-2
size: .

DNA: TGCGCCAGCAGCGGGGCAGGGGATTTAGCTTCACCCCTCCACTTT
CDR3: CASSGAGDLASPLHF
V: TRBV5-1
D: .
length: 15
J: TRBJ1-6
size: .

DNA: TGTGCCAGCTCACCGGGCACCAATGAGCAGTTCTTC
CDR3: CASSPGTNEQFF
V: TRBV18
D: .
length: 12
J: TRBJ2-1
size: .

DNA: TGTGCCAGCAGTGATAGCGGGAGAGGCTACAATGAGCAGTTCTTC
CDR3: CASSDSGRGYNEQFF
V: TRBV6-1
D: TRBD2
length: 15
J: TRBJ2-1
size: .